One TCR beta chain is described in this entry. This record belongs to a study of blood T cell repertoires in COVID-19. Study at large: Both acute and convalescent COVID-19 samples were obtained from the United States, Italy and Spain. T cells, B-cell-depleted T cells, or PBMCs provided the cDNA or gDNA that served as material.

The CDR3 has 12 residues. The germline gives CDR1 MNHNY, CDR2 SVGAGI (reference sequence). J was trimmed by 7 bases and V by 8 bases; bases with no gene match: 5. Original methodology: Reference gene primer amplification in the assay estimated nucleated cell counts. Generated by immunoSEQ multiplex PCR, the TCRdb table keeps only in-frame clones and is missing some. V, J and clone size were drawn from that table, and D and trimming were deduced from the DNA. Of 200,000 to 300,000 clones listed, 75% to 90% were seen once; the top ten hold more than 25%. The gene calls are TRBV6-6 and TRBJ2-1, with 7 bases that match TRBD2. The clonotype originates from a man in his forties with acute or convalescent COVID-19. What was sequenced was peripheral blood. CDR3 sequence: CASGGSGNEQFF. DNA for the CDR3: TGTGCCAGCGGCGGGAGTGGTAATGAGCAGTTCTTC.